Presented here are 21 T cell receptor beta chains from one specimen sequenced in a study of blood T cell repertoires in COVID-19. Clones were read by immunoSEQ multiplex PCR, and TCRdb kept only the in-frame ones, dropping some. The data show about half a million clones, with 88% seen just once and 6.5% to 8.5% held by the top ten. Input material: PBMCs or T cells enriched from blood (not recorded which). These receptors were collected from an older woman who had recovered from COVID-19.

This chain uses TRBV12-3 or TRBV12-4 with TRBJ1-5, with 7 bases that match TRBD1. V lost 5 bases to trimming and J lost 6 bases; unmatched junction nucleotides: 4. CDR3 length: 13 amino acids. The CDR3 DNA sequence: TGTGCCAGCAGTGCCACAGGGGCTCAGCCCCAGCATTTT. This encodes CASSATGAQPQHF.

Concerning this clone: Additional DNA sequences in this sample encode the identical CDR3. The chain has TRBV24-1 and TRBJ2-3; 7 bases fit TRBD2. The CDR3 is 12 amino acids. Germline CDR1 is KGHDR and CDR2 is SFDVKD. J gave up 3 bases and V 10 bases, and 3 bases lay outside the gene matches. Here the CDR3 reads CATGGGTDTQYF. The CDR3 DNA reads as TGTGCCACGGGGGGGGGTACAGATACGCAGTATTTT.

The chain employs TRBV4-1 and TRBJ1-2; D unclear. V was clipped by 1 base and J by 1 base, with 10 bases between them. In germline, CDR1 is MGHRA, CDR2 YSYEKL. The CDR3 sequence is 15 residues long. The CDR3 region has the DNA TGCGCCAGCAGCCAAGTGTTGGCGGTTAACTATGGCTACACCTTC. Translated, it gives CASSQVLAVNYGYTF.

The chain carries TRBV7-9 and TRBJ1-2; 7 bases fit TRBD1. V dropped 4 bases and J dropped 1; count of bases not matched to a gene: 9. CDR1 is SEHNR and CDR2 is FQNEAQ in the germline V gene (reference sequence). The CDR3 extends over 16 amino acids. CDR3 sequence: CASSSQGVTRNYGYTF. CDR3 nucleotide sequence: TGTGCCAGCAGCTCCCAGGGGGTTACCCGTAACTATGGCTACACCTTC.

This clone was observed a single time. The chain has TRBV7-8 and TRBJ1-1, with a tentative D call TRBD1 (6 bases). The CDR3 contains 13 residues. V lost 5 bases, J lost 5 bases, and 12 bases lay in between. Germline-derived CDR1 and CDR2 are SGHVS and FQNEAQ. In DNA form, the CDR3 reads TGTGCCAGCAGCCCCTCGGGGACAACTGAAGCTTTCTTT. This gives the protein CASSPSGTTEAFF.

The chain uses TRBV6-5 and TRBJ2-7; D is undetermined. V gave up 6 bases and J gave up 0 bases, with 15 bases separating them. CDR1 is MNHEY and CDR2 is SVGAGI in the germline V gene. The CDR3 sequence is 15 residues long. The CDR3 spells CASRMVLQSSYEQYF. For the CDR3, the DNA is TGTGCCAGCAGGATGGTCCTACAGAGCTCCTACGAGCAGTACTTC.

The chain recombines TRBV30 with TRBJ1-3; D is uncertain. V lost 0 bases, J lost 0 bases, and 12 bases lay in between. CDR3 length: 16 residues. The germline V gene encodes CDR1 GTSNPN and CDR2 SVGIG (reference sequence). The CDR3 DNA reads TGTGCCTGGAGTGTTCGAGGGTCAAGCTCTGGAAACACCATATATTTT. Amino acids: CAWSVRGSSSGNTIYF.

CDR3 sequence: CASSLAPNRVEQFF. The CDR3 bases are TGTGCCAGCAGCTTAGCGCCGAACAGGGTTGAGCAGTTCTTC. The V call is TRBV7-8, the J call TRBJ2-1, with a possible D match to TRBD1 (6 bases). Per the germline V gene, CDR1 is SGHVS and CDR2 is FQNEAQ. This CDR3 has 14 amino acids. The V and J ends lost 0 bases and 9 bases respectively, with 12 bases between them.

The J gene is TRBJ1-6, the V gene TRBV14; TRBD1 is a possible D gene (5 bases). This CDR3 spans 16 amino acids. Germline-derived CDR1 and CDR2 are SGHDN and FVKESK. Trimming cost V 3 bases and J 0 bases, with 9 bases left between them. CDR3 DNA sequence: TGTGCCAGCAGCCATGTTCAGGGCTCCTATAATTCACCCCTCCACTTT. Its translation is CASSHVQGSYNSPLHF.

Details on this clone: The sample carries other DNA sequences with the same CDR3. The chain couples TRBV5-6 to TRBJ2-2; TRBD1 might be the D (6 bases). The CDR3 covers 16 residues. The germline gives CDR1 SGHDT, CDR2 YYEEEE. Trimming took off 2 bases at V and 0 bases at J, with 11 bases between the two ends. This CDR3 reads CASSLLTGANTGELFF. Written as DNA, the CDR3 is TGTGCCAGCAGCTTACTGACAGGCGCGAACACCGGGGAGCTGTTTTTT.

The rearrangement links TRBV7-9 to TRBJ2-5; 8 nucleotides align to TRBD1. The germline V gene encodes CDR1 SEHNR and CDR2 FQNEAQ (reference sequence). Trimming at V came to 1 base and at J to 2 bases, leaving 3 bases not matched to a gene. The CDR3 is 15 amino acids. The CDR3: CASSLGRQGQETQYF. CDR3 coding DNA: TGTGCCAGCAGCTTAGGCAGACAGGGGCAAGAGACCCAGTACTTC.

The chain uses TRBV30 and TRBJ1-2, with D possibly TRBD1 on 5 matching bases. CDR1 GTSNPN and CDR2 SVGIG come from the germline V gene (reference sequence). Trimming removed 0 bases at V and 4 bases at J, with 18 bases between. This CDR3 region has 16 residues. The CDR3 DNA is TGTGCCTGGAGTGTCCGTGTGGGCTCCGGGGGCTATGGCTACACCTTC. This codes for CAWSVRVGSGGYGYTF.

This chain connects TRBV5-6 to TRBJ1-5; no clear D. CDR1 is SGHDT and CDR2 is YYEEEE in the germline V gene. The CDR3 totals 15 residues. V shed 0 bases and J shed 3 bases, with 10 bases lying between them. The CDR3 region is CASSLGQVVNQPQHF. The CDR3 DNA reads as TGTGCCAGCAGCTTGGGCCAGGTCGTCAATCAGCCCCAGCATTTT.

The chain has TRBV7-8 and TRBJ2-7; no reliable D call. Trimming stripped 2 bases from V and 3 bases from J, with 14 bases between. Germline V gene lookup returns CDR1 SGHVS and CDR2 FQNEAQ. The CDR3 is 15 residues long. The CDR3 DNA sequence: TGTGCCAGCAGCTTATTGGTGGGCAGTTACTACGAGCAGTACGTC. Residues: CASSLLVGSYYEQYV.

The V gene is TRBV3-1 (or the pseudogene TRBV3-2), the J gene TRBJ2-7, with D possibly TRBD1 on 5 matching bases. There are 14 residues in the CDR3. V lost 0 bases and J 3 bases, leaving 9 bases between the germline ends. In germline, CDR1 is LGHDT, CDR2 YNNKEL (reference sequence). CDR3 loop: CASSQERQGYEQYF. Here the CDR3 DNA reads TGTGCCAGCAGCCAAGAACGGCAGGGCTACGAGCAGTACTTC.

This chain links TRBV19 with TRBJ1-4, with a weak D call TRBD1 (6 bases). The V and J ends lost 5 bases and 7 bases respectively, with 14 bases between them. Germline lookup yields CDR1 LNHDA and CDR2 SQIVND (reference sequence). This CDR3 has 14 amino acids. Here the CDR3 reads CASSFGQRSEKLFF. In DNA form, the CDR3 reads TGTGCCAGTAGTTTTGGACAGAGGTCTGAAAAACTGTTTTTT.

The chain has TRBV24-1 and TRBJ2-6; D uncertain. V lost 4 bases and J 1 base, leaving 7 bases between the germline ends. CDR3 length: 15 residues. Per the germline V gene, CDR1 is KGHDR and CDR2 is SFDVKD. CDR3 in DNA: TGTGCCACCAGTGACCCTAATTCTGGGGCCAACGTCCTGACTTTC. It yields the protein CATSDPNSGANVLTF.

A single count supports this clone. V is TRBV6-1 and J is TRBJ2-1, with TRBD2 matching over 7 bases. There are 13 residues in the CDR3. From germline, CDR1 is MNHNS and CDR2 SASEGT. V trimming: 2 bases; J trimming: 13 bases; junction bases outside the gene matches: 8. CDR3 residues: CASSERGVGTQFF. Written as DNA, the CDR3 is TGTGCCAGCAGTGAACGGGGGGTGGGGACCCAGTTCTTC.

J is TRBJ2-3 and V is TRBV6-5, with TRBD2 identical over 10 bases. V shed 10 bases, J shed 5 bases, and the junction held 9 bases outside the gene matches. The CDR3 loop spans 14 amino acids. CDR1 and CDR2 from the germline V gene are MNHEY and SVGAGI. CDR3 in amino acids: CATGLADQGDTQYF. DNA of the CDR3: TGTGCCACCGGACTAGCGGACCAAGGAGATACGCAGTATTTT.

The table lists this clone with a few counts. J is TRBJ2-1 and V is TRBV6-4; TRBD2 agrees at 10 bases. The germline V gene has CDR1 MRHNA and CDR2 SNTAGT. The CDR3 runs to 15 residues. V dropped 4 bases and J dropped 6; count of bases not matched to a gene: 6. CDR3 amino acids: CASSAYSGGLNEQFF. The CDR3 DNA reads as TGTGCCAGCAGTGCCTATAGCGGGGGGCTCAATGAGCAGTTCTTC.

The chain joins TRBV6-1 to TRBJ1-1; no clear D gene. This CDR3 is 13 amino acids long. Trimming stripped 3 bases from V and 4 bases from J, with 9 bases between. Germline-derived CDR1 and CDR2 are MNHNS and SASEGT. CDR3 amino acids: CASSEEWVTEAFF. CDR3 coding DNA: TGTGCCAGCAGTGAGGAGTGGGTCACTGAAGCTTTCTTT.